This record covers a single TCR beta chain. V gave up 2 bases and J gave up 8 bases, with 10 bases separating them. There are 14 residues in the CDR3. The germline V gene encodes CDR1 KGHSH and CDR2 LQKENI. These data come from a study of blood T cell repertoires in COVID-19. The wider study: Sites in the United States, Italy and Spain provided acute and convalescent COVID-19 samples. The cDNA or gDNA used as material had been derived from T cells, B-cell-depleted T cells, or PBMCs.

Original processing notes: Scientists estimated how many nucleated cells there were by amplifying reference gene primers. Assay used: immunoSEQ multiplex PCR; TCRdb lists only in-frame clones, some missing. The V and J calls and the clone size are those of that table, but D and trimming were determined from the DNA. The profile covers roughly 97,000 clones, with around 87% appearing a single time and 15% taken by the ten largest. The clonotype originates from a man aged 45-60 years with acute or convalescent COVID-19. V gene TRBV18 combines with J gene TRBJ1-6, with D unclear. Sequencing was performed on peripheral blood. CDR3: CASSPNQRDSPLHF. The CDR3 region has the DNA TGTGCCAGCTCACCAAACCAACGGGATTCACCCCTCCACTTT.